This T cell receptor beta chain originates from a study of T cell responses to AZD1222 COVID-19 vaccine. The overall study: It was second doses at about 4 or about 12 weeks that were pooled.

Clones were read by immunoSEQ multiplex PCR, and TCRdb kept only the in-frame ones, dropping some. Of 110,000 or so clones listed, roughly 88% are singletons. Study outcomes and limitations: Nearly half of spike-specific TCRs reportedly target variant regions that are unmutated in the B.1.351 and B.1.1.7 variants. Donors, mostly white British, included more females; clonal diversity was possibly underestimated.

In regard to this clone: Its specificity is not known.

This TCR was recovered from an adult in good health. Sequenced here: peripheral blood, sampled on day 0 of AZD1222 vaccination.

For the CDR3, the DNA is TGTGCCAGCAGCCCGGAGACAGCCTCCTACGAGCAGTACTTC. Translation: CASSPETASYEQYF. The V call is TRBV5-4, the J call TRBJ2-7; TRBD1 is a possible D gene (5 bases). Germline V CDR1 and CDR2: SGHNT, YYREEE (reference sequence). Trimming pared 4 bases from V and 0 bases from J, leaving 11 bases between. The CDR3 runs 14 residues.